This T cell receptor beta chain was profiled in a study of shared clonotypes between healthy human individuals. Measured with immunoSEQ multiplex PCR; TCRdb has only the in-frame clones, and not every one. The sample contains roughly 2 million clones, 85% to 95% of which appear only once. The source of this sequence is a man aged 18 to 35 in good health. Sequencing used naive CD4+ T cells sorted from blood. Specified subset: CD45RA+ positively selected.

CDR3 sequence (DNA): TGTGCCAGCAGCCATCACCCCGGGGGGGCCTACGAGCAGTACTTC. It is translated as CASSHHPGGAYEQYF. This chain connects TRBV5-4 to TRBJ2-7, with 8 nucleotides matching TRBD2. This CDR3 is 15 amino acids long. V gave up 4 bases and J gave up 2 bases; unmatched junction bases: 8. The germline V gene has CDR1 SGHNT and CDR2 YYREEE (reference sequence).